The clone carrying this T cell receptor (beta chain) was picked up a small number of times. Its antigen is still unknown. The entry originates in a study of cytomegalovirus exposure and HLA in healthy donors. Amplification used 60 Vbeta primers and 13 Jbeta primers. Measured with immunoSEQ multiplex PCR; TCRdb has only the in-frame clones, and not every one. The sample holds roughly 89,000 clones, about two thirds seen once. V was clipped by 5 bases and J by 8 bases, with 21 bases between them. The germline V gene encodes CDR1 GTSNPN and CDR2 SVGIG (reference sequence). CDR3 length: 14 residues. Study observations and caveats: The study put under 200 TCR beta chains on its list as cytomegalovirus-associated. In a later analysis, CMV-associated beta chains were mostly HLA-associated, it appeared. The likely origin of a cluster of highly shared sequence variants was a sequencing artifact. Immune exposure information available was restricted to CMV serostatus.

The source material was PBMCs. V is TRBV30 and J is TRBJ1-2, with D perhaps matching TRBD1 (6 bases). The sequence was collected from a woman between 50 and 59 years old in good health and CMV-seropositive. In DNA, the CDR3 is TGTGCCTGGGAAAGAGTAACGGGGGGCCAGGGCTACACCTTC. Translation: CAWERVTGGQGYTF.